The 6 T cell receptor beta chains in this list originate from one sample, sequenced in a study of shared clonotypes between healthy human individuals. Some clones are missing from TCRdb's copy, which holds only in-frame ones; the method was immunoSEQ multiplex PCR. The data hold roughly 700,000 clones, with 74% observed a single time. The sequencing sample was made of memory CD4+ T cells sorted from blood. Stated subset: CD45RA-negative fraction. These receptor sequences come from a woman in her thirties in good health.

The rearrangement uses TRBV4-2 and TRBJ2-1, with 11 bases lining up with TRBD2. CDR1 and CDR2 from the germline V gene are LGHNA and YNFKEQ. J was trimmed by 3 bases and V by 3 bases; bases with no gene match: 4. This CDR3 is built from 16 residues. The CDR3 coding sequence is TGTGCCAGCAGCCAGGAGACTAGCGGGAACTACAATGAGCAGTTCTTC. Translating it yields CASSQETSGNYNEQFF.

This clone was recorded many times. Other DNA sequences of this sample code for an identical CDR3. The rearrangement joins TRBV28 to TRBJ1-4, with D possibly being TRBD1 (5 bases). The CDR3 length is 15 residues. Germline assignment: CDR1 MDHEN and CDR2 SYDVKM. V dropped 4 bases and J dropped 4 bases, with 13 bases sitting between them. CDR3 residues: CASSSPGRGNEKLFF. For the CDR3, the DNA is TGTGCCAGCAGTTCCCCGGGACGGGGTAATGAAAAACTGTTTTTT.

The genes are TRBV5-1 and TRBJ2-3, with 8 bases fitting TRBD2. The CDR3 is 16 residues long. The germline V gene encodes CDR1 SGHRS and CDR2 YFSETQ. Losses at the gene ends were 0 bases for V and 3 bases for J; bases not matched to a gene: 6. CDR3 amino acids: CASSLVGGRLTDTQYF. The DNA for the CDR3 is TGCGCCAGCAGCTTGGTTGGCGGGAGGCTGACAGATACGCAGTATTTT.

V gene TRBV11-2 combines with J gene TRBJ2-1; D is unclear. The germline V gene has CDR1 SGHAT and CDR2 FQNNGV. V lost 8 bases and J 9 bases, leaving 23 bases between the germline ends. This CDR3 has 15 residues. The CDR3 region is CASATASAPASEQFF. CDR3 nucleotide sequence: TGTGCCAGCGCCACGGCCAGCGCCCCGGCAAGTGAGCAGTTCTTC.

J is TRBJ2-1 and V is TRBV5-4; D remains unclear. Germline loops: CDR1 SGHNT, CDR2 YYREEE (reference sequence). The V and J ends lost 0 bases and 5 bases respectively, with 3 bases between them. The CDR3 has 12 amino acids. CDR3 residues: CASSLVDNEQFF. The CDR3 bases are TGTGCCAGCAGCTTGGTAGACAATGAGCAGTTCTTC.

V usage is TRBV15 and J usage is TRBJ1-5; no reliable D call. The CDR3 totals 15 residues. V was trimmed by 0 bases and J by 3 bases, leaving 9 bases between them. Germline-derived CDR1 and CDR2 are LNHNV and YYDKDF (reference sequence). The chain's CDR3 is CATSRDRSYNQPQHF. The CDR3 DNA follows: TGTGCCACCAGCAGAGATAGGTCGTACAATCAGCCCCAGCATTTT.